The 16 T cell receptor beta chains below were found in one sample sequenced in a study of shared clonotypes between healthy human individuals. TCRdb's copy holds only in-frame clones and misses some; the assay was immunoSEQ multiplex PCR. The sample yields about 610,000 clones, 95% to 98% seen once. The material sequenced was naive CD4+ T cells sorted from blood. Subset denoted: CD45RA+ positively selected. The source of these receptors is a woman under 40 in good health.

This clone was recorded once. The rearrangement uses TRBV11-2 and TRBJ1-3, with D maybe TRBD1 (5 bases). Trimming cost V 8 bases and J 0 bases, with 8 bases left between them. CDR1 is SGHAT and CDR2 is FQNNGV in the germline V gene. CDR3 length: 13 residues. The CDR3 protein is CASGTSSGNTIYF. Here the CDR3 DNA reads TGTGCCAGCGGGACGAGCTCTGGAAACACCATATATTTT.

Only one count was recorded for this clone. V usage is TRBV5-1 and J usage is TRBJ1-1, with a tentative D call TRBD1 (5 bases). CDR3 length: 16 residues. V shed 3 bases and J shed 4 bases, with 19 bases lying between them. Germline CDR1 is SGHRS and CDR2 is YFSETQ. The DNA for the CDR3 is TGCGCCAGCAGCTGGGCGAGGTCAGGGCTGGGCACTGAAGCTTTCTTT. Its protein is CASSWARSGLGTEAFF.

V gene TRBV5-1 combines with J gene TRBJ2-2; 8 bases line up with TRBD2. Per the germline V gene, CDR1 is SGHRS and CDR2 is YFSETQ. This CDR3 region has 17 residues. Trimming cost V 6 bases and J 3 bases; bases outside gene matches: 13. In DNA, the CDR3 is TGCGCCAGCACGGAGGTAGCGGGAAGGTATGACACCGGGGAGCTGTTTTTT. Translated, it gives CASTEVAGRYDTGELFF.

DNA for the CDR3: TGTGCCAGCAGTTTGCACACAGGAGGCGAAAAACTGTTTTTT. It is translated as CASSLHTGGEKLFF. V and J are TRBV28 and TRBJ1-4, with D possibly being TRBD1 (5 bases). Between the trimmed V and J ends, which lost 3 bases and 8 bases, there was a span of 13 bases. Germline V lookup: CDR1 MDHEN, CDR2 SYDVKM. This CDR3 comprises 14 residues.

This clone appeared a single time. The chain couples TRBV18 to TRBJ2-7, with D hard to call. Trimming stripped 6 bases from V and 2 bases from J, with 11 bases between. The CDR3 has 13 amino acids. Germline CDR1 is KGHSH and CDR2 is LQKENI. CDR3 protein: CASSPTRTYEQYF. The CDR3 DNA is TGTGCCAGCTCCCCGACACGTACCTACGAGCAGTACTTC. The whole variable domain, remainder taken from reference TRBV18 and TRBJ2-7, is NAGVMQNPRHLVRRRGQEARLRCSPMKGHSHVYWYRQLPEEGLKFMVYLQKENIIDESGMPKERFSAEFPKEGPSILRIQQVVRGDSAAYFCASSPTRTYEQYFGPGTRLTVT.

The J gene is TRBJ2-7, the V gene TRBV28; D call uncertain. Germline V lookup: CDR1 MDHEN, CDR2 SYDVKM. CDR3 length: 12 amino acids. Deletions cut 4 bases from V and 6 bases from J, with 10 bases between. CDR3 DNA: TGTGCCAGCAGTTCCCTCCGTGCCGAGCAGTACTTC. It codes for CASSSLRAEQYF.

The rearrangement links TRBV5-1 to TRBJ2-1; 12 nucleotides match TRBD2. Per germline, CDR1 SGHRS and CDR2 YFSETQ. V dropped 5 bases and J dropped 5; count of bases not matched to a gene: 5. The CDR3 sequence is 15 residues long. For the CDR3, the DNA is TGCGCCAGCAGTCCCCTAGCGGGAGGGAACAATGAGCAGTTCTTC. It translates to CASSPLAGGNNEQFF.

The chain uses TRBV18 and TRBJ1-1; TRBD1 agrees at 9 bases. Looked up from germline, CDR1 is KGHSH and CDR2 is LQKENI. The CDR3 covers 13 residues. Trimming took 3 bases from V and 10 from J; bases not matched to a gene: 6. CDR3 in DNA: TGTGCCAGCTCACCCGGGACAGGGCGTGCAGCTTTCTTT. Amino acid sequence: CASSPGTGRAAFF.

The chain joins TRBV5-1 to TRBJ2-3; D is perhaps TRBD2 (5 bases). Germline V CDR1 and CDR2: SGHRS, YFSETQ. CDR3 size: 14 residues. The germline V and J ends were trimmed by 2 bases and 6 bases, with 13 bases remaining between them. The chain's CDR3 is CASSFSERADTQYF. Here the CDR3 DNA reads TGCGCCAGCAGCTTTTCCGAGAGGGCGGATACGCAGTATTTT.

The V call is TRBV2, the J call TRBJ2-7; possible D gene TRBD2, 7 bases. CDR3 length equals 15 residues. In germline, CDR1 is SNHLY, CDR2 FYNNEI. The V end lost 3 bases, the J end lost 0 bases, and 12 bases lay between the germline ends. CDR3 region: CASSEGGAYSYEQYF. The CDR3 DNA sequence: TGTGCCAGCAGTGAGGGGGGGGCATACTCCTACGAGCAGTACTTC.

This sequence joins TRBV5-1 and TRBJ2-1, with D hard to call. V was pared by 4 bases and J by 0 bases, with 8 bases between. Germline CDR1 is SGHRS and CDR2 is YFSETQ. There are 14 residues in the CDR3. CDR3 amino acids: CASSPLSSYNEQFF. As DNA, the CDR3 is TGCGCCAGCAGCCCCCTAAGCTCCTACAATGAGCAGTTCTTC. Looking up the rest from reference TRBV5-1 and TRBJ2-1 gives the full variable domain: KAGVTQTPRYLIKTRGQQVTLSCSPISGHRSVSWYQQTPGQGLQFLFEYFSETQRNKGNFPGRFSGRQFSNSRSEMNVSTLELGDSALYLCASSPLSSYNEQFFGPGTRLTVL.

The rearrangement uses TRBV7-8 and TRBJ2-7; D is unclear. Trimming removed 0 bases at V and 5 bases at J, with 8 bases between. CDR3 size: 13 residues. Per the germline V gene, CDR1 is SGHVS and CDR2 is FQNEAQ. CDR3 sequence (DNA): TGTGCCAGCAGCTTAGCCCCAGGCCACGAGCAGTACTTC. Protein sequence: CASSLAPGHEQYF.

CDR3 in amino acids: CASSTPGQNIQYF. In DNA form, the CDR3 reads TGTGCCAGCAGTACACCGGGACAAAACATTCAGTACTTC. The J gene is TRBJ2-4, the V gene TRBV6-5; D assignment may be TRBD1 or TRBD2 (5 bases each). The CDR3 spans 13 residues. The germline V gene has CDR1 MNHEY and CDR2 SVGAGI. The V end lost 5 bases, the J end lost 5 bases, and 10 bases lay between the germline ends.

This clone came up once. CDR3 bases: TGTGCCTGGATTACAATTACTATAACTAGGGCCACTGAAGCTTTCTTT. It is translated as CAWITITITRATEAFF. This chain joins TRBV30 and TRBJ1-1, with unresolved D. The ends were cut back, 4 bases at V and 4 bases at J, with 22 bases in the middle. The CDR3 consists of 16 residues. Germline assignment: CDR1 GTSNPN and CDR2 SVGIG (reference sequence).

This clone showed up just once. V and J are TRBV6-1 and TRBJ1-5, with a possible D match to TRBD1 (6 bases). With 1 base removed from V and 6 bases from J, the gap between germline ends came to 22 bases. This CDR3 comprises 18 residues. Germline-derived CDR1 and CDR2 are MNHNS and SASEGT. As DNA, the CDR3 is TGTGCCAGCAGTGAAGGGGGGTTGCGGGGGCGCGCGGGTCAGCCCCAGCATTTT. This codes for CASSEGGLRGRAGQPQHF.

This chain connects TRBV19 to TRBJ1-5, with D possibly TRBD1 on 6 matching bases. The germline V gene has CDR1 LNHDA and CDR2 SQIVND (reference sequence). This CDR3 has 16 amino acids. The V gene lost 6 bases and the J gene lost 0 bases, with 15 bases spanning the gap. CDR3 in amino acids: CASSEGTTISNQPQHF. CDR3 sequence (DNA): TGTGCCAGTAGCGAGGGGACAACTATTAGCAATCAGCCCCAGCATTTT.